The 3 T cell receptor beta chains given below trace back to one sample, sequenced in a study of human T cells and chemical hapten exposure. Documented time point: patch test 2, 6 weeks after DPC sensitization. Treatment specified: therapeutic diphenylcyclopropenone sensitization with weekly scalp DPC. TCRdb analysed the RACE reads with MiXCR anew, one entry per CDR3 protein. The sample records about 43,000 distinct CDR3 sequences, less than 3.5% being singletons. The source material was whole blood, sampled in connection with sensitization to the hapten diphenylcyclopropenone (DPC). Receptors originate from a man between 35 and 55 years old with alopecia areata. Some clones in this sample may be carry-over from other donors' samples.

This clonotype occurred many times. The CDR3 DNA is TGTGCCAGCAGATCTAGCGGGAGGGCCGGGGAGCAGTACTTC. Translated, it gives CASRSSGRAGEQYF. The V and J genes are TRBV6-2 or TRBV6-3 and TRBJ2-7; TRBD2 matches 12 bases. The V segment lost 6 bases and the J segment 7 bases; nucleotides outside the gene matches: 7. This CDR3 has 14 amino acids. Per germline, CDR1 MNHEY and CDR2 SVGEGT.

The table lists this clonotype with many counts. The V call is TRBV7-9, the J call TRBJ2-1; 7 bases are shared with TRBD1. The trim removed 3 bases at V and 6 bases at J, leaving 5 bases unmatched. CDR3 length equals 14 residues. From germline, CDR1 is SEHNR and CDR2 FQNEAQ (reference sequence). The CDR3 nucleotides read TGTGCCAGCAGCTTCACGACAGGGCCCAATGAGCAGTTCTTC. As protein: CASSFTTGPNEQFF.

At least ten counts were recorded for this clonotype. The V and J genes are TRBV6-5 and TRBJ2-3; weak D call: TRBD1 (5 bases). CDR1 and CDR2 from the germline V gene are MNHEY and SVGAGI. The CDR3 runs 15 residues. The V end was cut by 4 bases, the J end by 2 bases, with 13 bases between. In DNA, the CDR3 is TGTGCCAGCAGTTCAGTGGGGCCGGACACAGATACGCAGTATTTT. Protein: CASSSVGPDTDTQYF.